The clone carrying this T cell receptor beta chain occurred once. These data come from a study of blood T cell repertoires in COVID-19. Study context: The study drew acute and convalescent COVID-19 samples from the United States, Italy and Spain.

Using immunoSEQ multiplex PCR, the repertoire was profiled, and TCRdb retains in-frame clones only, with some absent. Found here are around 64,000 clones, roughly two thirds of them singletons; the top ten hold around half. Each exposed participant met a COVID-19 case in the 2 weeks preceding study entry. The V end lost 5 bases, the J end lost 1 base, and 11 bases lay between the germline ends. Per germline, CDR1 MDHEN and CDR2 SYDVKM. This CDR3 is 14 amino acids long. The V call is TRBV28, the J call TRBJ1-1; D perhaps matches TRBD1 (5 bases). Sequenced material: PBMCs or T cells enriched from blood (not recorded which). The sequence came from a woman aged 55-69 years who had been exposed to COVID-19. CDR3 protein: CASSNHRKNTEAFF. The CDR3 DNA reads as TGTGCCAGCAGTAACCACAGGAAGAACACTGAAGCTTTCTTT. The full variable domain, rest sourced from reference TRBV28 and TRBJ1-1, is DVKVTQSSRYLVKRTGEKVFLECVQDMDHENMFWYRQDPGLGLRLIYFSYDVKMKEKGDIPEGYSVSREKKERFSLILESASTNQTSMYLCASSNHRKNTEAFFGQGTRLTVV.